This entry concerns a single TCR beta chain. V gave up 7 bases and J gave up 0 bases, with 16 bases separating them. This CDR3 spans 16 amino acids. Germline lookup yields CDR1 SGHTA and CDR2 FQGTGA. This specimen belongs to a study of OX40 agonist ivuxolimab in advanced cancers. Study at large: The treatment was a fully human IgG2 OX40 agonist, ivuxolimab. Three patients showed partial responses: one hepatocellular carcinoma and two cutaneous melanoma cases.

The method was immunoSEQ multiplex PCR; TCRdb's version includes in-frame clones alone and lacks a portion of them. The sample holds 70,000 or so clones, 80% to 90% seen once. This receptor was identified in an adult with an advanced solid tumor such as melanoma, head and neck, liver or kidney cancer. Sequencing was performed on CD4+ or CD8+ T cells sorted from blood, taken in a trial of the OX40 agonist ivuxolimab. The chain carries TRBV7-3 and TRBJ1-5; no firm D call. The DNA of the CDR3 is TGTGCCAGCAAGGGCAGGAATCCTTATAGCAATCAGCCCCAGCATTTT. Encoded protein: CASKGRNPYSNQPQHF.